Below are 5 T cell receptor beta chains sequenced from a single sample in a study of regulatory T cells in long-lasting Graves disease. Documented time point: persistent/refractory GD, antithyroid drugs over 5 years with positive TRAb. PBMC-derived RNA was used for the TCR library. Building the TCR beta libraries relied on iRepertoire HTBI primers, and CDR3 regions underwent Arm-PCR. TCRdb used MiXCR to reprocess the multiplex PCR reads, holding one entry per CDR3 protein. The top ten clones hold 7.8% of a sample with about 470,000 distinct CDR3 sequences, less than 25% of them seen once. The specimen was peripheral blood mononuclear cells (PBMCs), collected when the disease was refractory, from a patient treated with antithyroid drugs. These receptors all stem from a female donor with Graves disease.

The rearrangement joins TRBV7-8 to TRBJ1-3, with D hard to call. This CDR3 is built from 14 residues. Germline loops: CDR1 SGHVS, CDR2 FQNEAQ. V dropped 2 bases and J dropped 1 base, with 6 bases sitting between them. This CDR3 reads CASSLLVSGNTIYF. CDR3 DNA: TGTGCCAGCAGCTTACTGGTATCTGGAAACACCATATATTTT.

This clonotype was counted at least ten times. The chain couples TRBV30 to TRBJ2-5, with D possibly matching TRBD2 (5 bases). Per germline, CDR1 GTSNPN and CDR2 SVGIG (reference sequence). V was pared by 2 bases and J by 4 bases, with 11 bases between. This CDR3 has 13 residues. The CDR3 loop is CAWSMREGETQYF. Written as DNA, the CDR3 is TGTGCCTGGAGTATGAGGGAAGGAGAGACCCAGTACTTC. Looking up the rest from reference TRBV30 and TRBJ2-5 gives the full variable domain: SQTIHQWPATLVQPVGSPLSLECTVEGTSNPNLYWYRQAAGRGLQLLFYSVGIGQISSEVPQNLSASRPQDRQFILSSKKLLLSDSGFYLCAWSMREGETQYFGPGTRLLVL.

Turning to this clonotype: One end of the junction fails to match germline, which may point to a read error. The CDR3 nucleotides are TGTGCCAGCAGCCTAACTAGCGATTCCTACGAGCGGTACTTC. Its protein product is CASSLTSDSYERYF. V usage is TRBV7-2 and J usage is TRBJ2-7, with 7 bases identical to TRBD2. This CDR3 spans 14 amino acids. CDR1 is SGHTA and CDR2 is FQGNSA in the germline V gene.

This clonotype has a handful of counts. The genes are TRBV7-3 and TRBJ1-5; D not resolved. CDR3 length: 14 residues. With 2 bases removed from V and 0 bases from J, the gap between germline ends came to 5 bases. CDR1 SGHTA and CDR2 FQGTGA come from the germline V gene. The CDR3 DNA follows: TGTGCCAGCAGCTTATTCAATAGCAATCAGCCCCAGCATTTT. Translation gives CASSLFNSNQPQHF.

For this clonotype: The junction departs from the called germline gene at one end, perhaps through a read error. The CDR3 sequence is CASSLGNTEALF. The CDR3 DNA is TGTGCCAGCAGCTTGGGGAACACTGAAGCTCTCTTT. The chain links TRBV7-9 to TRBJ1-1; no reliable D call. CDR1 SEHNR and CDR2 FQNEAQ come from the germline V gene (reference sequence). This CDR3 has 12 residues.